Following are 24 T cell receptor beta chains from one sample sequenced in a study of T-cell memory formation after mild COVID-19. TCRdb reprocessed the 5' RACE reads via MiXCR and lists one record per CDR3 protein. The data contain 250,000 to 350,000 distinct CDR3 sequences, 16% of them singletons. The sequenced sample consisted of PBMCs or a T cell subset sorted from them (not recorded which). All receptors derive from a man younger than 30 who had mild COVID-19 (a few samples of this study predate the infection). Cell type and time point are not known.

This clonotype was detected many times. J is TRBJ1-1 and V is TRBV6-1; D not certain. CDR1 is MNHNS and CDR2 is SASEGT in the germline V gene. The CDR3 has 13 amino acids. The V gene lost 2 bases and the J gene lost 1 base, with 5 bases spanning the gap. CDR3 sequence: CASSESGNTEAFF. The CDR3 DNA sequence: TGTGCCAGCAGTGAATCCGGGAACACTGAAGCTTTCTTT.

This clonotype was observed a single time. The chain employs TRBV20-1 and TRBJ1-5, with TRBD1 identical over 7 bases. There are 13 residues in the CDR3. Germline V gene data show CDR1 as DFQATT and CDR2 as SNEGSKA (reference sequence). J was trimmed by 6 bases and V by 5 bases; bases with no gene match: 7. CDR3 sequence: CSAEETGFQPQHF. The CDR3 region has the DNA TGCAGTGCTGAGGAGACAGGGTTTCAGCCCCAGCATTTT.

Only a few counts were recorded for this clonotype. The CDR3 spells CSVRTGGRTDTQYF. DNA of the CDR3: TGCAGCGTTAGGACAGGGGGCAGGACAGATACGCAGTATTTT. The chain links TRBV29-1 to TRBJ2-3, with 11 bases identical to TRBD1. Losses at the gene ends were 5 bases for V and 3 bases for J; bases not matched to a gene: 4. The germline V gene encodes CDR1 SQVTM and CDR2 ANQGSEA. The CDR3 totals 14 residues.

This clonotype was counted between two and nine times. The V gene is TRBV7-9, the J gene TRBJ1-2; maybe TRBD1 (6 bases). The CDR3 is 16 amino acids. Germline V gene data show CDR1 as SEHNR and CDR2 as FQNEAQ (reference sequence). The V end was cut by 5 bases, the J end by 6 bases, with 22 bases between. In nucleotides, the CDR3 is TGTGCCAGCAGCGCCCCCCGGGGGGGGCCCGCCAATGGCTACACCTTC. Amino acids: CASSAPRGGPANGYTF.

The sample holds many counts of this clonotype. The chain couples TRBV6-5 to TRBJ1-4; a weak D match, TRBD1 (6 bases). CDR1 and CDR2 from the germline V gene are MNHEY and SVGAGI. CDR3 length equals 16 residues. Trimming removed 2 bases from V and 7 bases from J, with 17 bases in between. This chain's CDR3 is CASSYQVRTDPEKLFF. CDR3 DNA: TGTGCCAGCAGTTACCAGGTCAGGACAGATCCTGAAAAACTGTTTTTT.

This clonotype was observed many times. CDR3 DNA sequence: TGCGCCAGCAGCTTGGGGACAGGGGGCTACGAGCAGTACTTC. This translates into CASSLGTGGYEQYF. V and J are TRBV5-1 and TRBJ2-7; 10 nucleotides agree with TRBD1. The V gene end was trimmed by 0 bases and the J gene end by 3 bases; junction bases not matched to a gene: 0. The CDR3 extends over 14 amino acids. Germline loops: CDR1 SGHRS, CDR2 YFSETQ. Full variable domain (outside the CDR3, taken from reference TRBV5-1 and TRBJ2-7): KAGVTQTPRYLIKTRGQQVTLSCSPISGHRSVSWYQQTPGQGLQFLFEYFSETQRNKGNFPGRFSGRQFSNSRSEMNVSTLELGDSALYLCASSLGTGGYEQYFGPGTRLTVT.

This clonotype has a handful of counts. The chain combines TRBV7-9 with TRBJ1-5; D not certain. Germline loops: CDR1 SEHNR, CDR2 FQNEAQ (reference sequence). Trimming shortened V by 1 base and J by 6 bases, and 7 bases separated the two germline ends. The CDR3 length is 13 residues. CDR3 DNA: TGTGCCAGCAGCTTAGGGTGGAGTCAGCCCCAGCATTTT. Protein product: CASSLGWSQPQHF.

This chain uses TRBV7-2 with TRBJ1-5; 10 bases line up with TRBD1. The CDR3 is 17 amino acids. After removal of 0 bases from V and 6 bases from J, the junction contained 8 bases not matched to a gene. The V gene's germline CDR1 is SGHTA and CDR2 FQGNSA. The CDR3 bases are TGTGCCAGCAGCTTAGCTGTGTCGACAGGGGGCCGTCAGCCCCAGCATTTT. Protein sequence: CASSLAVSTGGRQPQHF. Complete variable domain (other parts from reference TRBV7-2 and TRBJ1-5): GAGVSQSPSNKVTEKGKDVELRCDPISGHTALYWYRQSLGQGLEFLIYFQGNSAPDKSGLPSDRFSAERTGGSVSTLTIQRTQQEDSAVYLCASSLAVSTGGRQPQHFGDGTRLSIL.

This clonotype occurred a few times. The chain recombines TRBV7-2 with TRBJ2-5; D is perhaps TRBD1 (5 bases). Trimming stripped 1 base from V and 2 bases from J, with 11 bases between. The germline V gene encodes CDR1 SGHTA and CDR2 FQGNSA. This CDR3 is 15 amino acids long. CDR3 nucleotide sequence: TGTGCCAGCAGCTTAGAGTGGGGCAGACAAGAGACCCAGTACTTC. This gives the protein CASSLEWGRQETQYF.

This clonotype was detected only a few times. This CDR3 is CASSLTRAGGYTF. CDR3 coding DNA: TGTGCCAGCAGCTTGACGAGGGCCGGGGGCTACACCTTC. The gene calls are TRBV5-6 and TRBJ1-2; D is ambiguous. Germline loops: CDR1 SGHDT, CDR2 YYEEEE. Trimming removed 1 base at V and 8 bases at J, with 12 bases between. The CDR3 length is 13 residues. Drawing the rest from reference TRBV5-6 and TRBJ1-2, the complete variable domain is DAGVTQSPTHLIKTRGQQVTLRCSPKSGHDTVSWYQQALGQGPQFIFQYYEEEERQRGNFPDRFSGHQFPNYSSELNVNALLLGDSALYLCASSLTRAGGYTFGSGTRLTVV.

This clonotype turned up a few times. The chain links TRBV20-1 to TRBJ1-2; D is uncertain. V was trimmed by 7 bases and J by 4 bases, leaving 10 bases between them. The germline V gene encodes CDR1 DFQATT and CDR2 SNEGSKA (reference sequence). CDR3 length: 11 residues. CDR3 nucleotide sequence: TGCAGTGACAGCGATGGCTATGGCTACACCTTC. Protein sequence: CSDSDGYGYTF.

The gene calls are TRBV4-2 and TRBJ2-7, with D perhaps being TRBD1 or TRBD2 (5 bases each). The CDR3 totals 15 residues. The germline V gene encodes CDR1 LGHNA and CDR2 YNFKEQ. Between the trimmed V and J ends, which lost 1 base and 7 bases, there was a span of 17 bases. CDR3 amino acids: CASSQASGALGEQYF. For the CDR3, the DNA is TGTGCCAGCAGCCAAGCCTCCGGGGCCCTTGGGGAGCAGTACTTC.

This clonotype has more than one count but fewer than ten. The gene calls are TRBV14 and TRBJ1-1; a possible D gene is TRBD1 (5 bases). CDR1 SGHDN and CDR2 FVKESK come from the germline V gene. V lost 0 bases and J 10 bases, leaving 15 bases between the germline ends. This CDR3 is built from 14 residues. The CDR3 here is CASSQDVRASGAFF. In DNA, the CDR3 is TGTGCCAGCAGCCAAGATGTCAGGGCGAGTGGAGCTTTCTTT. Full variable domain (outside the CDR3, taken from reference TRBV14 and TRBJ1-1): EAGVTQFPSHSVIEKGQTVTLRCDPISGHDNLYWYRRVMGKEIKFLLHFVKESKQDESGMPNNRFLAERTGGTYSTLKVQPAELEDSGVYFCASSQDVRASGAFFGQGTRLTVV.

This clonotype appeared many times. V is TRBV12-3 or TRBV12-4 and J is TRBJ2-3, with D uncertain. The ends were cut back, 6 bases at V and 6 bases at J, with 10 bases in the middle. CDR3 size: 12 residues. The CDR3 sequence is CASRPTMDTQYF. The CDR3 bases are TGTGCCAGCAGGCCGACCATGGATACGCAGTATTTT.

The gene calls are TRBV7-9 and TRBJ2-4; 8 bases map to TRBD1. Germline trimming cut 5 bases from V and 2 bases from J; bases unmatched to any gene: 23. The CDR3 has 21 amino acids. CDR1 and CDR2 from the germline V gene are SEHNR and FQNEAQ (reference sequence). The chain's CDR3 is CASSLTPQGGKYRETKNIQYF. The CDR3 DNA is TGTGCCAGCAGCCTCACTCCACAGGGGGGCAAATACCGTGAGACCAAAAACATTCAGTACTTC.

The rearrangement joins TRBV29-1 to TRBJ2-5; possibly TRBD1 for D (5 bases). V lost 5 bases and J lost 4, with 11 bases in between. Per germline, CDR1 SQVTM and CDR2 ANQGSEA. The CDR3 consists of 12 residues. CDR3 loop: CSVSRGRETQYF. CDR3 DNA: TGCAGCGTTAGTAGGGGCCGAGAGACCCAGTACTTC.

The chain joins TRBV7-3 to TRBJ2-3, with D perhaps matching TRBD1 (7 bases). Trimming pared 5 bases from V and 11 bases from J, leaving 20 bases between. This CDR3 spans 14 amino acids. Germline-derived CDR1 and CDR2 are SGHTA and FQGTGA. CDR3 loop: CASSPGGPSNWQYF. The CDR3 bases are TGTGCCAGCAGCCCAGGGGGGCCGAGTAACTGGCAGTATTTT.

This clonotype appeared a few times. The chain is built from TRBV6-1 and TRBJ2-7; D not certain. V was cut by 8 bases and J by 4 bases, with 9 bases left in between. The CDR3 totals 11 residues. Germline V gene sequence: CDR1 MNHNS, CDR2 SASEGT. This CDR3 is CASQVLYEQYF. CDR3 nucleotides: TGTGCCAGCCAAGTTCTATACGAGCAGTACTTC.

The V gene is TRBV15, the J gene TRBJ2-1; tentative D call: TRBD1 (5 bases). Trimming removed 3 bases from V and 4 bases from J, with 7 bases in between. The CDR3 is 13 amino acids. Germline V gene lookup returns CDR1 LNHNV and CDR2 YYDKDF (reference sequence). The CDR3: CATSRDMYNEQFF. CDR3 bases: TGTGCCACCAGCAGGGACATGTACAATGAGCAGTTCTTC. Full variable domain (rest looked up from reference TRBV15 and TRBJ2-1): DAMVIQNPRYQVTQFGKPVTLSCSQTLNHNVMYWYQQKSSQAPKLLFHYYDKDFNNEADTPDNFQSRRPNTSFCFLDIRSPGLGDTAMYLCATSRDMYNEQFFGPGTRLTVL.

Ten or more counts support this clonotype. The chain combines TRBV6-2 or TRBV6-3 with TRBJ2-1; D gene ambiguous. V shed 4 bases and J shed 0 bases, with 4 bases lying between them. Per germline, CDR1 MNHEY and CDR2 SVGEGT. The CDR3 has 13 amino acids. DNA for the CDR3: TGTGCCAGCAGTTCTAGCTCCTACAATGAGCAGTTCTTC. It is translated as CASSSSSYNEQFF.

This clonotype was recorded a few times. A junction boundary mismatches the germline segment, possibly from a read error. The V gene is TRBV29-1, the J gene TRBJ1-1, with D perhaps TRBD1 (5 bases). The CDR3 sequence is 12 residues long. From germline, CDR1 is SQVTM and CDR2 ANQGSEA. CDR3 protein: CSVNPGENRIEF. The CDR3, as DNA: TGCAGCGTTAACCCGGGGGAGAACCGGATCGAGTTC.

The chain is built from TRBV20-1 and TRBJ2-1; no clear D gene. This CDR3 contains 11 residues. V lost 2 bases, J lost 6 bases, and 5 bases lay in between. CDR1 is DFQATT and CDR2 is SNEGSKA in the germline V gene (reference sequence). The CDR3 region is CSARIVNEQFF. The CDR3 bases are TGCAGTGCTAGAATAGTCAATGAGCAGTTCTTC.

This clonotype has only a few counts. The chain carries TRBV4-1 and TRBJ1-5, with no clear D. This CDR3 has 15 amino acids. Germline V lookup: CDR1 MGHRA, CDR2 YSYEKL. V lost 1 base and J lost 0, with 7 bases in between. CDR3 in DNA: TGCGCCAGCAGCCAAGTGGGTAGTAGCAATCAGCCCCAGCATTTT. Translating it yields CASSQVGSSNQPQHF.

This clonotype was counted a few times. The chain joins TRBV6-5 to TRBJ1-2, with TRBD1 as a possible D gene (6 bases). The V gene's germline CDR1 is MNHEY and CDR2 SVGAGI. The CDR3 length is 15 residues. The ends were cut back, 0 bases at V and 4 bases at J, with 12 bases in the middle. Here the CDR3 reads CASSYSRDKGYGYTF. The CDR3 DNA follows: TGTGCCAGCAGTTACTCGAGGGACAAGGGCTATGGCTACACCTTC.